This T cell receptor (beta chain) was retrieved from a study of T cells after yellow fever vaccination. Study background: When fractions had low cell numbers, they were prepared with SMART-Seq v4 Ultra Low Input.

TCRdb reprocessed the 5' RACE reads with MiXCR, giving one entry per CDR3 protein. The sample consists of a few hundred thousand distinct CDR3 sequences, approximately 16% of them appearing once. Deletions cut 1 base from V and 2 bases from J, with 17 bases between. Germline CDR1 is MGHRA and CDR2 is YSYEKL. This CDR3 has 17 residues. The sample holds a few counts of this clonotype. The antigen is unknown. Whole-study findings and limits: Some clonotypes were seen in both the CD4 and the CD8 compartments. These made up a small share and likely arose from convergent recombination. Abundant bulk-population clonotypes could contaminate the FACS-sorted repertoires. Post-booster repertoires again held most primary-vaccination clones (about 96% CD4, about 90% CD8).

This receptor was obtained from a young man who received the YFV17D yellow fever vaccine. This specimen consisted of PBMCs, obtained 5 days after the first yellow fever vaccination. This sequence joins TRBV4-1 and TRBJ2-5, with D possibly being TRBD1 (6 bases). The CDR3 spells CASSQVWAGETQETQYF. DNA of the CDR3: TGCGCCAGCAGCCAAGTCTGGGCAGGGGAAACTCAAGAGACCCAGTACTTC.